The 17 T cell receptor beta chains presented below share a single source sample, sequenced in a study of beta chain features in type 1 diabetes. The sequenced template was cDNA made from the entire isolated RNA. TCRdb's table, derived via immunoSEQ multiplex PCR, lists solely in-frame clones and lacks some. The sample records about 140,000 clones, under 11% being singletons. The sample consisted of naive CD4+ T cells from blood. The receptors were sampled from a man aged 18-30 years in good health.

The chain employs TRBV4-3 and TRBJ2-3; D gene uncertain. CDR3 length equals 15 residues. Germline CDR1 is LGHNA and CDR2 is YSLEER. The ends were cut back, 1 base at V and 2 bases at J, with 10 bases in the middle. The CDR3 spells CASSQGGLNTDTQYF. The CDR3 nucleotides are TGCGCCAGCAGCCAAGGAGGCCTGAACACAGATACGCAGTATTTT.

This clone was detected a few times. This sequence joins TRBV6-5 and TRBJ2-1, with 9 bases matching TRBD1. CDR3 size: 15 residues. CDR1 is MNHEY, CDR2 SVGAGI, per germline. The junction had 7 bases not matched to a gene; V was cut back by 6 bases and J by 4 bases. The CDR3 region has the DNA TGTGCCAGCAGGCCGACAGGGGGAGGGTACAATGAGCAGTTCTTC. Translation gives CASRPTGGGYNEQFF.

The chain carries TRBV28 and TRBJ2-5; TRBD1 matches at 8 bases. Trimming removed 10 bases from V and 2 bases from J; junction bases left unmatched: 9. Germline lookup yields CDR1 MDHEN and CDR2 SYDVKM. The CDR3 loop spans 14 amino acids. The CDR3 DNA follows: TGTGCCAACGGAAAACAGGGGGGACAAGAGACCCAGTACTTC. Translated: CANGKQGGQETQYF.

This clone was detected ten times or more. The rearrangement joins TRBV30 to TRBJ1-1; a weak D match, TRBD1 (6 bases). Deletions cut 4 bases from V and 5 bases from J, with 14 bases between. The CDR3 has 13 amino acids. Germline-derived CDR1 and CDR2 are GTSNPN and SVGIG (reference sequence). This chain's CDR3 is CAWTMQGNTEAFF. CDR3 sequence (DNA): TGTGCCTGGACGATGCAGGGGAATACTGAAGCTTTCTTT.

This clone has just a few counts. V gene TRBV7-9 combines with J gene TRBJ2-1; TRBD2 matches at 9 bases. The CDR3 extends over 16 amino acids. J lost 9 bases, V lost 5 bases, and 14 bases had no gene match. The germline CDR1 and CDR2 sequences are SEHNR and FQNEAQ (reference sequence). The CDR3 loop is CASSPRVERGEGEQFF. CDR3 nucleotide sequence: TGTGCCAGCAGCCCCCGGGTAGAGCGGGGGGAGGGTGAGCAGTTCTTC.

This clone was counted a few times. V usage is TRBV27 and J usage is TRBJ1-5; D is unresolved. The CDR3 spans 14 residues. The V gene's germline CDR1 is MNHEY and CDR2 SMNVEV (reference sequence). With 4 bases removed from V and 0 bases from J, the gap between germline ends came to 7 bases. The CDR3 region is CASSSRYSNQPQHF. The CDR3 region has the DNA TGTGCCAGCAGTTCACGGTATAGCAATCAGCCCCAGCATTTT.

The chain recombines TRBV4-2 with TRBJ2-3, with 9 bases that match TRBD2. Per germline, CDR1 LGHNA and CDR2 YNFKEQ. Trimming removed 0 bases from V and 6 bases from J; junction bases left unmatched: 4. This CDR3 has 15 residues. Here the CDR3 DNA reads TGTGCCAGCAGCCAAGAGAGGAGCGGGGGGGATACGCAGTATTTT. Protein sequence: CASSQERSGGDTQYF.

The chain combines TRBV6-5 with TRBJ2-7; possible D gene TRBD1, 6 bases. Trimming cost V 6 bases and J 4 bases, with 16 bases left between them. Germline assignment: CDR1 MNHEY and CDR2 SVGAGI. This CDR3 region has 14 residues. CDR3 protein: CASSGRGSGYEQYF. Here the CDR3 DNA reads TGTGCCAGCAGCGGTAGGGGGTCCGGGTACGAGCAGTACTTC.

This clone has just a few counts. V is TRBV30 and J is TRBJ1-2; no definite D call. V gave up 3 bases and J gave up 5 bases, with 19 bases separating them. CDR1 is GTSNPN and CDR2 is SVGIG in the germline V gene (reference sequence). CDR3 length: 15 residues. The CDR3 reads CAWRFAGVPSYGYTF. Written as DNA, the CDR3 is TGTGCCTGGAGGTTTGCCGGGGTCCCCTCTTATGGCTACACCTTC.

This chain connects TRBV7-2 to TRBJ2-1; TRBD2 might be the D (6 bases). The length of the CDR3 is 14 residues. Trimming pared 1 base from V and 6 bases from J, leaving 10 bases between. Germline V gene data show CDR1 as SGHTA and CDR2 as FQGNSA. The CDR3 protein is CASSLVGGPNEQFF. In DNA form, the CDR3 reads TGTGCCAGCAGCTTAGTGGGGGGACCCAATGAGCAGTTCTTC.

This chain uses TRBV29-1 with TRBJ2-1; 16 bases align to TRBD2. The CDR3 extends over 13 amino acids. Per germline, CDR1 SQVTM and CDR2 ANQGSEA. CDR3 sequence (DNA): TGCAGTGGGACTAGCGGGGGGGCTGGTGAGCAGTTCTTC. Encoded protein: CSGTSGGAGEQFF.

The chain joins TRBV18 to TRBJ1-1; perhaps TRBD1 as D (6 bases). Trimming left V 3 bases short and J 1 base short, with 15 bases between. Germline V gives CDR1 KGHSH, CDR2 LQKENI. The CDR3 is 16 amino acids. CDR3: CASSPRTEPENTEAFF. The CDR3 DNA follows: TGTGCCAGCTCACCCAGGACAGAGCCGGAGAACACTGAAGCTTTCTTT.

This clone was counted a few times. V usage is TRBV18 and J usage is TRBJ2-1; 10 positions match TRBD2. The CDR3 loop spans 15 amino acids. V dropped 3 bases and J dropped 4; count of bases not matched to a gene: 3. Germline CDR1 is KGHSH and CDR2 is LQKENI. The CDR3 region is CASSPLAGAYNEQFF. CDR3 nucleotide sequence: TGTGCCAGCTCACCGCTAGCGGGGGCTTACAATGAGCAGTTCTTC.

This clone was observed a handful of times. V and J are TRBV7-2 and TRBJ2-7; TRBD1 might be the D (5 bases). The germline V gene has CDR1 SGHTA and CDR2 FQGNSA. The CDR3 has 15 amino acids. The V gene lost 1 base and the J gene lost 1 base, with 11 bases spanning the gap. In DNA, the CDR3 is TGTGCCAGCAGCTTAGGGGGCGTGGAGTCCTACGAGCAGTACTTC. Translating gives CASSLGGVESYEQYF.

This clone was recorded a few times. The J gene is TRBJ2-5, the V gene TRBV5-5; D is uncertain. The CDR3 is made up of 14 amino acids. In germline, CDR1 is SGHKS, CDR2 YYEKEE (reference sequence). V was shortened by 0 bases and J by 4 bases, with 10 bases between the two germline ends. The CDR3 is CASSLDLTRETQYF. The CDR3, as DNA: TGTGCCAGCAGCTTGGATTTGACAAGAGAGACCCAGTACTTC.

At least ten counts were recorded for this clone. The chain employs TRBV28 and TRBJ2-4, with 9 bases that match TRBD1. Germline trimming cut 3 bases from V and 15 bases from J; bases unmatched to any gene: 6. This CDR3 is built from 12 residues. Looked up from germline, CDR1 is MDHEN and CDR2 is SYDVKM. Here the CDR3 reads CASSFSGTGMYF. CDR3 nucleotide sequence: TGTGCCAGCAGTTTCTCCGGGACAGGGATGTACTTC.

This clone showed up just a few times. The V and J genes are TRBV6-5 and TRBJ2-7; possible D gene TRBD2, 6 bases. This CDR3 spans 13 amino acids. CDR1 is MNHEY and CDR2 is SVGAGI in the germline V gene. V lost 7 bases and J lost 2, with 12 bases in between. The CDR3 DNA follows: TGTGCCAGCACCAGGGACTCAGCCTACGAGCAGTACTTC. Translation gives CASTRDSAYEQYF.